This TCR beta chain was observed in a study of cytomegalovirus exposure and HLA in healthy donors. Study-wide results and caveats: Associated with cytomegalovirus, according to the listing, were 150 to 200 TCR beta chains. Among TCR sequences, most were rare, though some public TCRs appeared in many donors. Confirmation in vitro established that a few CMV-associated chains were specific for CMV antigens.

Produced via immunoSEQ multiplex PCR; TCRdb's table is partial and in-frame only. This table has roughly 56,000 clones, roughly 94% appearing once. Trimming took 2 bases from V and 7 from J; bases not matched to a gene: 8. The length of the CDR3 is 15 residues. Germline loops: CDR1 MNHEY, CDR2 SVGAGI. Points on this clone: No antigen is known for it.

The donors were in the roughly 120-subject validation cohort; that cohort was separate from the approximately 700-subject first cohort. Sequencing was carried out using PBMCs. The rearrangement links TRBV6-5 to TRBJ2-3; 8 bases align to TRBD1. This sequence was found in a man between 18 and 29 years old in good health and CMV-seronegative. The CDR3 protein is CASSYKAGGKNTQYF. CDR3 in DNA: TGTGCCAGCAGTTACAAGGCAGGGGGCAAGAATACGCAGTATTTT.